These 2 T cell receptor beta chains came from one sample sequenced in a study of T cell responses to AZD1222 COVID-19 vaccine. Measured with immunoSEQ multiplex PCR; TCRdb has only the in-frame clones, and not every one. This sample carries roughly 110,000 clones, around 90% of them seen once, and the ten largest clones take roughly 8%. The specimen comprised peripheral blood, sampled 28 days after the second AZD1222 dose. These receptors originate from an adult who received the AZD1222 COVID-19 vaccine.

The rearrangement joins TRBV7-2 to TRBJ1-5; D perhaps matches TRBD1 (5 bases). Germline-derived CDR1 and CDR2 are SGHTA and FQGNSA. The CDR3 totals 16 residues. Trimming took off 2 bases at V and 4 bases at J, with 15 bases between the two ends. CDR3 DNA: TGTGCCAGCAGCTTACGCGACAGATACCCGAATCAGCCCCAGCATTTT. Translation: CASSLRDRYPNQPQHF.

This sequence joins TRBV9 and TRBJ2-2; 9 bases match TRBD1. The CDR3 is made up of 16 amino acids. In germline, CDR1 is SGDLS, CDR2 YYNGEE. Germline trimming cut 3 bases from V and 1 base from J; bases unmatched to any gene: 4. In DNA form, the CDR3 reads TGTGCCAGCAGCGGACCGGGACAGGGGAACACCGGGGAGCTGTTTTTT. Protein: CASSGPGQGNTGELFF.